Sequencing of this T cell receptor (beta chain) was carried out in a study of patients and donors after allogeneic stem cell transplantation. Germline-derived CDR1 and CDR2 are LNHNV and YYDKDF (reference sequence). J gave up 4 bases and V 3 bases, and 5 bases lay outside the gene matches. The CDR3 runs to 14 residues. TCRdb reanalysed the RT-PCR reads using MiXCR and keeps one entry per CDR3 protein. The sample holds some 960,000 distinct CDR3 sequences, more than 15% seen once. The chain links TRBV15 to TRBJ2-5; 7 bases map to TRBD2. The clonotype was recovered from a human donor who was either an allogeneic HSCT recipient or a stem cell or donor lymphocyte infusion donor (not recorded which). It is not recorded whose cells these are; they may come from a transplant donor. The sample taken for sequencing was blood, either unsorted or a sorted T cell fraction (not recorded which). CDR3 bases: TGTGCCACCAGCAGGGGGGGGGTCGGAGAGACCCAGTACTTC. It yields the protein CATSRGGVGETQYF.